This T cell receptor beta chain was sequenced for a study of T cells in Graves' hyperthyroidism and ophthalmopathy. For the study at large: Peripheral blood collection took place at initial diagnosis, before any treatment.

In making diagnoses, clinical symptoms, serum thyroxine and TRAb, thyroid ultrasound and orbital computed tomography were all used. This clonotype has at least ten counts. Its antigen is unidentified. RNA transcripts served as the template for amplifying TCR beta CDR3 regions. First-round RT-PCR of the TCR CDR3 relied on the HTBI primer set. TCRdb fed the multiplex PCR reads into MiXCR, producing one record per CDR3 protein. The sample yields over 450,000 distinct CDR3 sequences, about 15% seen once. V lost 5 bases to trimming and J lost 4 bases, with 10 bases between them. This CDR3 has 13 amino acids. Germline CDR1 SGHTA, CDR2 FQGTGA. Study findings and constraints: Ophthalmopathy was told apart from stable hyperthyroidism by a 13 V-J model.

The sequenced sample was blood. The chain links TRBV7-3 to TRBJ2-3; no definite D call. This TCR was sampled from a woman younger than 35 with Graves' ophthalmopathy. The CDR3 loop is CASSPNAPDTQYF. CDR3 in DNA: TGTGCCAGCAGCCCAAACGCGCCAGATACGCAGTATTTT.